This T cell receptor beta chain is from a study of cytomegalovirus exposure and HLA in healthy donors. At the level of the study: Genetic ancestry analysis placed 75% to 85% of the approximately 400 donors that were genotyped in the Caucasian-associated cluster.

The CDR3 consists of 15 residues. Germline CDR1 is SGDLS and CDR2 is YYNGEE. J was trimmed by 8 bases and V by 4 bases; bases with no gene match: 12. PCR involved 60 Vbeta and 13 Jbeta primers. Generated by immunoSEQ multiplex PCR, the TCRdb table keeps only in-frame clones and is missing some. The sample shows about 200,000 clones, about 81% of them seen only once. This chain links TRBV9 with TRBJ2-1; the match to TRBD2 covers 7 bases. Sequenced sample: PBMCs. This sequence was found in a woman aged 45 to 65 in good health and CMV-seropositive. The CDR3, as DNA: TGTGCCAGCAGCCCCCGACTACTCCGGGGGGATGAGCAGTTCTTC. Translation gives CASSPRLLRGDEQFF.